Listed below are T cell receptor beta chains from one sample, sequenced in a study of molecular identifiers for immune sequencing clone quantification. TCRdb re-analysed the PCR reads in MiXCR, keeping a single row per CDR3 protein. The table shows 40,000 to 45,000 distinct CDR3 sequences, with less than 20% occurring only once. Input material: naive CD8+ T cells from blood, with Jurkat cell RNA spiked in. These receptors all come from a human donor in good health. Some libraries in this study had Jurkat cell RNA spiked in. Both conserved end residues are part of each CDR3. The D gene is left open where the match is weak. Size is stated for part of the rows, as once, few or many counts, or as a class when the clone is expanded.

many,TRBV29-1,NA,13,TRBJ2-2,CSVASGVSGELFF,TGCAGCGTTGCTTCGGGAGTTTCCGGGGAGCTGTTTTTT
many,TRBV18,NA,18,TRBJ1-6,CASSKGLQASSYNSPLHF,TGTGCCAGCTCAAAAGGTCTCCAGGCGAGCTCCTATAATTCACCCCTCCACTTT
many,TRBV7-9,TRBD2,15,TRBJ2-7,CASSSGTSGRYEQYF,TGTGCCAGCAGCTCAGGGACTAGCGGGAGATACGAGCAGTACTTC
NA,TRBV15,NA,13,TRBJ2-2,CATTQGYTGELFF,TGTGCCACAACACAGGGATACACCGGGGAGCTGTTTTTT
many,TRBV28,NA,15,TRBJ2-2,CASSLGKGNTGELFF,TGTGCCAGCAGTTTAGGAAAAGGGAACACCGGGGAGCTGTTTTTT
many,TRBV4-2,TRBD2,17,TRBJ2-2,CASSQRELAANTGELFF,TGTGCCAGCAGCCAAAGGGAGCTAGCGGCGAACACCGGGGAGCTGTTTTTT
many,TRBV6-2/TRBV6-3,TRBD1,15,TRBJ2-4,CASSYQGQGANIQYF,TGTGCCAGCAGTTACCAGGGACAGGGTGCGAACATTCAGTACTTC
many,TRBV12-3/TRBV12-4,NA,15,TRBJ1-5,CASSFGRMSNQPQHF,TGTGCCAGCAGTTTTGGGAGGATGAGCAATCAGCCCCAGCATTTT
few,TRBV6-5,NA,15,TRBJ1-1,CASSYSSGPNTEAFF,TGTGCCAGCAGTTACTCCTCGGGACCAAACACTGAAGCTTTCTTT
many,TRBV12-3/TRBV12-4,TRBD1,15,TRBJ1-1,CASSLRGLGHTEAFF,TGTGCCAGCAGTTTAAGGGGGCTTGGTCACACTGAAGCTTTCTTT
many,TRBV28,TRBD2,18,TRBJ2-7,CASSLGVVGSGSLYEQYF,TGTGCCAGCAGTTTAGGGGTCGTTGGTAGCGGGAGTCTCTACGAGCAGTACTTC
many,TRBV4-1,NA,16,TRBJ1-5,CASSQVGGLSNQPQHF,TGCGCCAGCAGCCAAGTAGGAGGCCTTAGCAATCAGCCCCAGCATTTT
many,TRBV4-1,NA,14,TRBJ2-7,CASSPGGTNYEQYF,TGCGCCAGCAGCCCGGGTGGGACAAATTACGAGCAGTACTTC
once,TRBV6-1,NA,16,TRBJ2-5,CASSDLTAGSQETQYF,TGTGCCAGCAGTGATCTAACGGCAGGCTCTCAAGAGACCCAGTACTTC
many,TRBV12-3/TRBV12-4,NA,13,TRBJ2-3,CASTLGVPDTQYF,TGTGCCAGCACCCTAGGGGTGCCAGATACGCAGTATTTT
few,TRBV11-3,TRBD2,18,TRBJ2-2,CASSFRTSGSPSTGELFF,TGTGCCAGCAGCTTCCGGACTAGCGGGAGCCCAAGCACCGGGGAGCTGTTTTTT
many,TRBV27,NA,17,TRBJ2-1,CASSAFRTGSSYNEQFF,TGTGCCAGCAGCGCCTTCAGAACAGGCAGCTCCTACAATGAGCAGTTCTTC
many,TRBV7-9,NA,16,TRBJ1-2,CASSSNLRQENYGYTF,TGTGCCAGCAGCTCGAACCTAAGACAGGAAAACTATGGCTACACCTTC
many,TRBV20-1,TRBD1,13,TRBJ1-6,CSAKDRGSSPLHF,TGCAGTGCCAAGGACAGGGGAAGTTCACCCCTCCACTTT
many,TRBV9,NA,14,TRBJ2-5,CASSVEPGLETQYF,TGTGCCAGCAGCGTAGAGCCGGGGCTGGAGACCCAGTACTTC
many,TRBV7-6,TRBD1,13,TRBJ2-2,CASSDNRGGELFF,TGTGCCAGCAGCGATAACAGGGGAGGGGAGCTGTTTTTT
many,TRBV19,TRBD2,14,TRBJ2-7,CASSIVGLGNEQYF,TGTGCCAGTAGTATTGTGGGACTAGGCAACGAGCAGTACTTC